Shown below are 10 T cell receptor beta chains from a single sample sequenced in a study of T cell responses to AZD1222 COVID-19 vaccine. This table comes from immunoSEQ multiplex PCR, and its TCRdb copy is limited to in-frame clones, with some not included. The data show over 120,000 clones, roughly 92% seen once. The sample here was peripheral blood, taken on day 0 of AZD1222 vaccination. Receptors originate from an adult in good health.

DNA of the CDR3: TGTGCCAGCTTGGGACGGGGCAATCAGCCCCAGCATTTT. This encodes CASLGRGNQPQHF. The V gene is TRBV28, the J gene TRBJ1-5; D is perhaps TRBD1 (5 bases). V gave up 8 bases and J gave up 2 bases, with 10 bases separating them. Germline CDR1 and CDR2: MDHEN and SYDVKM. There are 13 residues in the CDR3.

The chain links TRBV28 to TRBJ2-2; D possibly uses TRBD1 or TRBD2 (7 bases each). Germline loops: CDR1 MDHEN, CDR2 SYDVKM. The CDR3 runs 15 residues. V was pared by 3 bases and J by 4 bases, with 12 bases between. CDR3 sequence: CASSFGGTATGELFF. The CDR3 DNA is TGTGCCAGCAGTTTCGGGGGGACAGCCACCGGGGAGCTGTTTTTT.

The rearrangement uses TRBV28 and TRBJ2-7, with 7 bases that match TRBD1. This CDR3 contains 13 residues. Germline V gene lookup returns CDR1 MDHEN and CDR2 SYDVKM. The junction had 3 bases not matched to a gene; V was cut back by 5 bases and J by 2 bases. The CDR3: CASSLTGAYEQYF. The CDR3 nucleotides read TGTGCCAGCAGTCTAACAGGGGCCTACGAGCAGTACTTC.

The rearrangement joins TRBV7-9 to TRBJ2-3, with a possible D match to TRBD1 (6 bases). CDR1 is SEHNR and CDR2 is FQNEAQ in the germline V gene (reference sequence). This CDR3 is built from 15 residues. V lost 5 bases, J lost 6 bases, and 18 bases lay in between. Here the CDR3 reads CASSGRTGSRDTQYF. The CDR3 DNA follows: TGTGCCAGCAGCGGACGCACAGGGAGCAGGGATACGCAGTATTTT.

CDR3 region: CASSPGGGQQPQHF. The CDR3 nucleotides read TGTGCCAGCAGCCCAGGGGGGGGCCAACAGCCCCAGCATTTT. V is TRBV6-4 and J is TRBJ1-5, with 7 bases fitting TRBD1. CDR1 and CDR2 (germline): MRHNA, SNTAGT. The V gene end was trimmed by 6 bases and the J gene end by 7 bases; junction bases not matched to a gene: 9. The CDR3 has 14 amino acids.

This sequence joins TRBV20-1 and TRBJ1-2; no clear D gene. This CDR3 spans 13 amino acids. Germline V gives CDR1 DFQATT, CDR2 SNEGSKA (reference sequence). Trimming cost V 3 bases and J 7 bases, with 15 bases left between them. The CDR3 is CSASQLGSFGYTF. The CDR3 DNA is TGCAGTGCTAGTCAATTAGGCTCCTTTGGCTACACCTTC.

The DNA of the CDR3 is TGCGCCAGCAGCTTAGGGACCGCCAGGAACACTGAAGCTTTCTTT. This encodes CASSLGTARNTEAFF. V gene TRBV5-1 combines with J gene TRBJ1-1; D is possibly TRBD1 (5 bases). The CDR3 loop spans 15 amino acids. V gave up 2 bases and J gave up 1 base, with 12 bases separating them. The V gene's germline CDR1 is SGHRS and CDR2 YFSETQ.

This rearrangement joins TRBV28 to TRBJ2-7; D is possibly TRBD1 (6 bases). V lost 7 bases and J 1 base, leaving 20 bases between the germline ends. Germline CDR1 is MDHEN and CDR2 is SYDVKM. This CDR3 is 16 amino acids long. The CDR3 sequence is CASTTLPQGLSYEQYF. CDR3 coding DNA: TGTGCCAGCACCACCTTGCCCCAGGGGCTGTCCTACGAGCAGTACTTC.

This clone showed up just once. The chain employs TRBV7-8 and TRBJ1-5; D ambiguous. V lost 6 bases, J lost 2 bases, and 11 bases lay in between. Germline CDR1 is SGHVS and CDR2 is FQNEAQ. The CDR3 runs to 14 residues. The CDR3 spells CASSPILGNQPQHF. The DNA of the CDR3 is TGTGCCAGCAGTCCTATTCTGGGCAATCAGCCCCAGCATTTT.

The chain uses TRBV18 and TRBJ1-5; D possibly corresponds to TRBD1 (6 bases). This CDR3 region has 15 residues. The germline V and J ends were trimmed by 1 base and 3 bases, with 10 bases remaining between them. Germline assignment: CDR1 KGHSH and CDR2 LQKENI. This chain's CDR3 is CASSPRSGANQPQHF. The CDR3 nucleotides read TGTGCCAGCTCACCACGGTCAGGGGCCAATCAGCCCCAGCATTTT. The full variable domain, with the rest looked up from reference TRBV18 and TRBJ1-5, is NAGVMQNPRHLVRRRGQEARLRCSPMKGHSHVYWYRQLPEEGLKFMVYLQKENIIDESGMPKERFSAEFPKEGPSILRIQQVVRGDSAAYFCASSPRSGANQPQHFGDGTRLSIL.